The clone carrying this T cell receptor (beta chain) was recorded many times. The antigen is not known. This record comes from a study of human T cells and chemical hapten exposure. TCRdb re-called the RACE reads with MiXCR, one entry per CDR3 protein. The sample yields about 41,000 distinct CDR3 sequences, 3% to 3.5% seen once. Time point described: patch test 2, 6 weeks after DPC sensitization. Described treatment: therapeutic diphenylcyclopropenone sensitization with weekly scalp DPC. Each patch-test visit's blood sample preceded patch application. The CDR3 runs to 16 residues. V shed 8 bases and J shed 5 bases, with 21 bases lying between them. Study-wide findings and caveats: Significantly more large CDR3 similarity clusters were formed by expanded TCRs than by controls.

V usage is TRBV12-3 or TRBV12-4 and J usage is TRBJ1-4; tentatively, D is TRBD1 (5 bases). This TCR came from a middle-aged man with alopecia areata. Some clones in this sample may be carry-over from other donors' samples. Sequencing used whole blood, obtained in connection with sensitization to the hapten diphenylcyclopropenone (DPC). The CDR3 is CASGNSVGRGNEKLFF. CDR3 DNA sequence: TGTGCCAGCGGGAATTCCGTGGGACGGGGGAATGAAAAACTGTTTTTT.